This passage covers 19 T cell receptor beta chains from one sample sequenced in a study of CD8 T cells in ankylosing spondylitis. TCRdb passed the 5' RACE reads through MiXCR, listing each CDR3 protein once. This repertoire shows about 360,000 distinct CDR3 sequences, 20% found once; its top ten account for around 14%. The material sequenced was blood, either unsorted or a sorted T cell fraction (not recorded which). Every receptor here comes from a male donor with ankylosing spondylitis or in good health (not recorded which).

The sample holds a few counts of this clonotype. Since no conserved phenylalanine or tryptophan closes the CDR3, a read error is the likely cause. It is unclear where the CDR3 begins or ends on the DNA, so no DNA is shown, and the CDR3 is as TCRdb lists it. CDR3 sequence reads: CASSQLTVGGGKKSGGHS. This chain joins TRBV3-1 and TRBJ2-3; TRBD1, the table's D call, was not compared with the DNA. The CDR3 has 18 amino acids, counting both end residues. Per the germline V gene, CDR1 is LGHDT and CDR2 is YNNKEL (reference sequence).

This clonotype was counted at least ten times. This chain uses TRBV29-1 with TRBJ2-3; 9 bases line up with TRBD2. Germline lookup yields CDR1 SQVTM and CDR2 ANQGSEA. The V and J ends lost 2 bases and 1 base, in that order; junction bases with no gene match: 1. The CDR3 runs to 14 residues. DNA for the CDR3: TGCAGCGTTGAACCTAGCGGGGGCACAGATACGCAGTATTTT. Its protein product is CSVEPSGGTDTQYF.

The V call is TRBV28, the J call TRBJ2-4; D remains ambiguous. Germline-derived CDR1 and CDR2 are MDHEN and SYDVKM. This CDR3 spans 15 amino acids. V lost 3 bases to trimming and J lost 2 bases, with 11 bases between them. CDR3 bases: TGTGCCAGCAGTTTGCGTGGGTCACCCAAAAACATTCAGTACTTC. Amino acid sequence: CASSLRGSPKNIQYF.

This clonotype was counted many times. J is TRBJ2-3 and V is TRBV9; 9 nucleotides align to TRBD2. The V gene's germline CDR1 is SGDLS and CDR2 YYNGEE. The CDR3 sequence is 16 residues long. Germline trimming cut 3 bases from V and 2 bases from J; bases unmatched to any gene: 7. In DNA, the CDR3 is TGTGCCAGCAGCGGATTAGCGGGAGCTAACACAGATACGCAGTATTTT. Its protein is CASSGLAGANTDTQYF.

This clonotype was found a few times. This chain connects TRBV24-1 to TRBJ2-2; the D gene is possibly TRBD1 (6 bases). The V gene's germline CDR1 is KGHDR and CDR2 SFDVKD. The CDR3 loop spans 13 amino acids. V was trimmed by 3 bases and J by 6 bases, leaving 7 bases between them. The DNA of the CDR3 is TGTGCCACCAGTGATCCAGGGGCCGGGGAGCTGTTTTTT. It specifies CATSDPGAGELFF.

This clonotype has just a few counts. This chain connects TRBV24-1 to TRBJ2-1; TRBD2 is a possible D gene (5 bases). CDR1 and CDR2 (germline): KGHDR, SFDVKD. Trimming pared 5 bases from V and 4 bases from J, leaving 17 bases between. The CDR3 loop spans 16 amino acids. CDR3: CATSVSTTDLYNEQFF. The CDR3 nucleotides read TGTGCCACCAGTGTTAGCACCACGGACTTATACAATGAGCAGTTCTTC.

This clonotype was seen only a few times. The CDR3 sequence is CASTQGRGIIDTQYF. The DNA for the CDR3 is TGTGCCAGCACCCAAGGGCGGGGTATTATAGATACGCAGTATTTT. The V call is TRBV9, the J call TRBJ2-3; the D gene is possibly TRBD2 (6 bases). With 6 bases removed from V and 5 bases from J, the gap between germline ends came to 19 bases. Germline assignment: CDR1 SGDLS and CDR2 YYNGEE. CDR3 size: 15 residues.

Many counts were recorded for this clonotype. CDR3 amino acids: CASSSTGYSNQPQHF. CDR3 DNA sequence: TGTGCCAGCAGTTCGACAGGATATAGCAATCAGCCCCAGCATTTT. The chain joins TRBV27 to TRBJ1-5; D possibly corresponds to TRBD1 (6 bases). The CDR3 runs to 15 residues. CDR1 and CDR2 (germline): MNHEY, SMNVEV (reference sequence). The V and J ends lost 4 bases and 0 bases respectively, with 10 bases between them.

The chain combines TRBV7-9 with TRBJ2-3, with D perhaps matching TRBD2 (5 bases). With 3 bases removed from V and 2 bases from J, the gap between germline ends came to 9 bases. The CDR3 is 14 residues long. Germline V gene sequence: CDR1 SEHNR, CDR2 FQNEAQ (reference sequence). CDR3 nucleotide sequence: TGTGCCAGCAGCTTGTTCCGGGACACAGATACGCAGTATTTT. This encodes CASSLFRDTDTQYF.

The V and J genes are TRBV7-9 and TRBJ2-3; D tentatively fits TRBD1 or TRBD2 (6 bases each). In germline, CDR1 is SEHNR, CDR2 FQNEAQ (reference sequence). V gave up 5 bases and J gave up 2 bases, with 14 bases separating them. This CDR3 contains 15 residues. CDR3 loop: CASSHRDLNTDTQYF. The CDR3 DNA sequence: TGTGCCAGCAGCCACAGGGACTTAAACACAGATACGCAGTATTTT.

The V gene is TRBV20-1, the J gene TRBJ2-1; 12 bases line up with TRBD2. Per the germline V gene, CDR1 is DFQATT and CDR2 is SNEGSKA (reference sequence). This CDR3 contains 14 residues. Germline trimming cut 5 bases from V and 7 bases from J; bases unmatched to any gene: 6. The CDR3 DNA reads as TGCAGTGCTTCCCCTAGCGGGGGGGCAAATGAGCAGTTCTTC. This encodes CSASPSGGANEQFF.

The rearrangement uses TRBV7-8 and TRBJ2-3; D perhaps matches TRBD2 (6 bases). V was trimmed by 1 base and J by 4 bases, leaving 12 bases between them. This CDR3 spans 15 amino acids. CDR1 and CDR2 from the germline V gene are SGHVS and FQNEAQ. This CDR3 reads CASSLGGGGPDTQYF. In nucleotides, the CDR3 is TGTGCCAGCAGCTTAGGGGGAGGAGGGCCAGATACGCAGTATTTT.

The V gene is TRBV27, the J gene TRBJ2-5, with TRBD1 identical over 9 bases. Trimming removed 10 bases from V and 5 bases from J; junction bases left unmatched: 14. The CDR3 sequence is 15 residues long. Per the germline V gene, CDR1 is MNHEY and CDR2 is SMNVEV (reference sequence). Here the CDR3 DNA reads TGTGCCACCATGACACAGGGGGCCTTGGGGGAGACCCAGTACTTC. As protein: CATMTQGALGETQYF.

V and J are TRBV6-2 or TRBV6-3 and TRBJ2-1, with 7 bases fitting TRBD2. V gave up 2 bases and J gave up 5 bases; unmatched junction bases: 9. The germline V gene encodes CDR1 MNHEY and CDR2 SVGEGT. CDR3 length: 16 amino acids. The CDR3 DNA sequence: TGTGCCAGCAGTTACCCAAGCGGGGCTCACGACAATGAGCAGTTCTTC. Its protein is CASSYPSGAHDNEQFF.

This clonotype was observed many times. The chain couples TRBV11-2 to TRBJ2-7; D is ambiguous. Germline values: CDR1 SGHAT, CDR2 FQNNGV. V shed 5 bases and J shed 0 bases, with 5 bases lying between them. The CDR3 spans 12 residues. Here the CDR3 reads CASSHSSYEQYF. The CDR3 DNA sequence: TGTGCCAGCAGCCACAGCTCCTACGAGCAGTACTTC. Using reference TRBV11-2 and TRBJ2-7 for the parts outside the CDR3, the full variable domain is EAGVAQSPRYKIIEKRQSVAFWCNPISGHATLYWYQQILGQGPKLLIQFQNNGVVDDSQLPKDRFSAERLKGVDSTLKIQPAKLEDSAVYLCASSHSSYEQYFGPGTRLTVT.

The V call is TRBV6-1, the J call TRBJ2-2; 8 bases are a match to TRBD2. This CDR3 contains 14 residues. Germline V gene data show CDR1 as MNHNS and CDR2 as SASEGT. The V and J ends lost 7 bases and 3 bases, in that order; junction bases with no gene match: 4. The CDR3 loop reads CASTGGSDTGELFF. In nucleotides, the CDR3 is TGTGCCAGCACGGGGGGGTCGGACACCGGGGAGCTGTTTTTT.

V is TRBV4-1 and J is TRBJ2-1, with 7 bases lining up with TRBD1. The CDR3 covers 15 residues. V dropped 0 bases and J dropped 10; count of bases not matched to a gene: 9. The germline V gene encodes CDR1 MGHRA and CDR2 YSYEKL. CDR3 DNA sequence: TGCGCCAGCAGCCAAGATCGGGACAGTTACTACGAGCAGTTCTTC. This translates into CASSQDRDSYYEQFF.

This clonotype occurred a few times. This chain links TRBV12-3 or TRBV12-4 with TRBJ2-2; 8 positions agree with TRBD1. The CDR3 totals 16 residues. The J segment lost 7 bases and the V segment lost 6 bases, leaving 13 bases of the junction unmatched. The CDR3 loop is CASRGDEQGDGGELFF. In nucleotides, the CDR3 is TGTGCCAGCAGGGGAGACGAACAGGGGGACGGCGGGGAGCTGTTTTTT.

V and J are TRBV7-7 and TRBJ2-5, with TRBD1 matching 10 bases. Germline CDR1 and CDR2: SSHAT and FNYEAQ (reference sequence). The CDR3 covers 17 residues. Losses at the gene ends were 3 bases for V and 3 bases for J; bases not matched to a gene: 10. The CDR3 DNA is TGTGCCAGCAGCTTCCGGCCGACAGGGGGCAGTGAAGAGACCCAGTACTTC. Protein: CASSFRPTGGSEETQYF. Together with reference TRBV7-7 and TRBJ2-5, the CDR3 gives the full variable domain: GAGVSQSPRYKVTKRGQDVTLRCDPISSHATLYWYQQALGQGPEFLTYFNYEAQPDKSGLPSDRFSAERPEGSISTLTIQRTEQRDSAMYRCASSFRPTGGSEETQYFGPGTRLLVL.